The rows below give T cell receptor beta chains drawn from one sample of a study of CD8+CD57+ T cells in acquired aplastic anemia. One entry per CDR3 protein, called by TCRdb with MiXCR from the reads. The sample lists approximately 300,000 distinct CDR3 sequences; under 65% were seen once. Sequencing was done on a sample of sorted CD4+, CD8+, or CD8+CD57+ T cells (not recorded which) from PBMCs. Receptors were obtained from a human donor with aplastic anemia. The CDR3 runs from the conserved cysteine through the conserved F or W. Each record gives: clone size, J gene, V gene, D gene, CDR3 DNA, CDR3 protein. D genes are given only for firm matches. Only part of the rows carry a size: once, few, many, or a class if the clone is expanded.

-	TRBJ2-4	TRBV4-2	-	TGTGCCAGCAGCCAAGGTATGACCGCCAAAAACATTCAGTACTTC	CASSQGMTAKNIQYF
-	TRBJ2-2	TRBV12-3/TRBV12-4	TRBD1	TGTGCCAGCAGTTCGCAGGGGGCCCGTACAGGTGAGCTGTTTTTT	CASSSQGARTGELFF
few	TRBJ1-1	TRBV18	-	TGTGCCAGCTCACCAAAGGCTAACACTGAAGCTTTCTTT	CASSPKANTEAFF
many	TRBJ1-2	TRBV11-2	-	TGTGCCAGCAGCCCTAGGACAGAGTTTAACTATGGCTACACCTTC	CASSPRTEFNYGYTF
few	TRBJ2-7	TRBV7-9	TRBD2	TGTGCCAGCAGCAAGACTAGCGGGGCAAACTACGAGCAGTACTTC	CASSKTSGANYEQYF
-	TRBJ1-2	TRBV7-9	-	TGTGCCAGCAGCCCACCGCTCGGCGGCTACACCTTC	CASSPPLGGYTF
few	TRBJ2-1	TRBV18	-	TGTGCCAGCTCACCGGAGCAAACCTCCTACAATGAGCAGTTCTTC	CASSPEQTSYNEQFF
many	TRBJ2-7	TRBV5-1	TRBD2	TGCGCCAGCAGCAACGGGGGGATCTCCTACGAGCAGTACTTC	CASSNGGISYEQYF
few	TRBJ2-1	TRBV7-3	-	TGTGCCAGCAGCTCGACAAGGGACAATGAGCAGTTCTTC	CASSSTRDNEQFF
many	TRBJ2-1	TRBV6-2/TRBV6-3	TRBD2	TGTGCCAGCAGCCCCCATCGTTTGTTCGGGGGGGGGAATGAGCAGTTCTTC	CASSPHRLFGGGNEQFF
few	TRBJ2-5	TRBV11-1	TRBD2	TGTGCCAGCAGCTTAGGCATCCTAGCGGGAGTTAGCCAAGAGACCCAGTACTTC	CASSLGILAGVSQETQYF
many	TRBJ2-5	TRBV19	-	TGTGCCAGTAGCCCAGAAACCCAAGAGGCCCAGTACTTC	CASSPETQEAQYF